The rows below give T cell receptor beta chains drawn from one sample of a study of neoadjuvant anti-PD-1 for oral cavity cancer. TCRdb keeps only in-frame clones here, not all; method: immunoSEQ multiplex PCR. This repertoire shows around 6,500 clones, about 80% found once; its top ten account for more than 3%. Sequencing used PBMCs, obtained before nivolumab (anti-PD-1) treatment. Every receptor here comes from a person aged 40 to 85 with oral cavity squamous cell carcinoma. The CDR3 runs from the conserved cysteine through the conserved F or W. D genes are given only for firm matches. Only part of the rows carry a size: once, few, many, or a class if the clone is expanded.

size: .
V: TRBV4-3
J: TRBJ2-2
D: TRBD2
CDR3: CASSRGTSGGYGGELFF
DNA: TGCGCCAGCAGCCGAGGGACTAGCGGGGGGTATGGCGGGGAGCTGTTTTTT

size: few
V: TRBV28
J: TRBJ1-1
D: .
CDR3: CASSLIQGIGEAFF
DNA: TGTGCCAGCAGCCTAATCCAGGGGATCGGTGAAGCTTTCTTT

size: once
V: TRBV7-6
J: TRBJ1-4
D: .
CDR3: CASRGGGREKLFF
DNA: TGTGCCAGCAGAGGAGGGGGTCGAGAAAAACTGTTTTTT

size: .
V: TRBV5-6
J: TRBJ2-2
D: .
CDR3: CASSPTENTGELFF
DNA: TGTGCCAGCAGCCCCACTGAGAACACCGGGGAGCTGTTTTTT

size: .
V: TRBV7-8
J: TRBJ2-7
D: .
CDR3: CASSRDIYEQYF
DNA: TGTGCCAGCAGCCGGGACATCTACGAGCAGTACTTC

size: .
V: TRBV11-2
J: TRBJ2-5
D: .
CDR3: CASSLGGQKYQETQYF
DNA: TGTGCCAGCAGCTTAGGCGGACAGAAGTACCAAGAGACCCAGTACTTC

size: .
V: TRBV6-5
J: TRBJ1-1
D: .
CDR3: CASTTLTGTMGAFF
DNA: TGTGCCAGCACCACATTAACAGGAACAATGGGAGCTTTCTTT

size: .
V: TRBV2
J: TRBJ2-3
D: .
CDR3: CASSEARMWDTDTQYF
DNA: TGTGCCAGCAGTGAAGCCCGGATGTGGGACACAGATACGCAGTATTTT

size: once
V: TRBV27
J: TRBJ1-6
D: .
CDR3: CASSREGASTGSPLHF
DNA: TGTGCCAGCTCCAGGGAGGGCGCTTCAACGGGATCACCCCTCCACTTT

size: .
V: TRBV10-2
J: TRBJ2-2
D: .
CDR3: CASRETRKAGELFF
DNA: TGCGCCAGCAGAGAGACTAGGAAGGCCGGGGAGCTGTTTTTT

size: .
V: TRBV7-9
J: TRBJ2-1
D: TRBD2
CDR3: CASSSYSGGADEQFF
DNA: TGTGCCAGCAGCTCCTATAGCGGGGGGGCTGATGAGCAGTTCTTC

size: .
V: TRBV5-1
J: TRBJ1-1
D: TRBD1
CDR3: CASSPGTANTEAFF
DNA: TGCGCCAGCAGCCCGGGGACAGCGAACACTGAAGCTTTCTTT

size: .
V: TRBV28
J: TRBJ2-7
D: TRBD2
CDR3: CASSRGLAGGRSYEQYF
DNA: TGTGCCAGCAGCCGAGGACTAGCGGGGGGTCGCTCCTACGAGCAGTACTTC

size: once
V: TRBV4-2
J: TRBJ1-1
D: .
CDR3: CASSGAGDLGEAFF
DNA: TGTGCCAGCAGTGGGGCCGGGGATTTGGGTGAAGCTTTCTTT

size: .
V: TRBV5-5
J: TRBJ2-5
D: TRBD1
CDR3: CASSLILTGGETQYF
DNA: TGTGCCAGCAGCCTGATACTGACAGGGGGAGAGACCCAGTACTTC

size: .
V: TRBV5-5
J: TRBJ1-5
D: .
CDR3: CASGAGTLSNQPQHF
DNA: TGTGCCAGCGGGGCAGGGACCCTAAGCAATCAGCCCCAGCATTTT

size: .
V: TRBV5-1
J: TRBJ2-1
D: TRBD1
CDR3: CASSFLTDRGGNNEQFF
DNA: TGCGCCAGCAGCTTTCTCACTGACAGGGGCGGGAACAATGAGCAGTTCTTC

size: .
V: TRBV5-1
J: TRBJ2-3
D: .
CDR3: CASSRDSRSDTQYF
DNA: TGCGCCAGCAGCCGGGACTCGCGATCAGATACGCAGTATTTT

size: .
V: TRBV5-6
J: TRBJ1-6
D: .
CDR3: CASNLQVRKDSPLHF
DNA: TGTGCCAGCAACCTACAGGTAAGGAAGGATTCACCCCTCCACTTT

size: .
V: TRBV11-2
J: TRBJ2-5
D: .
CDR3: CASSFRGEETQYF
DNA: TGTGCCAGCAGCTTCAGGGGTGAGGAGACCCAGTACTTC

size: .
V: TRBV5-5
J: TRBJ1-1
D: .
CDR3: CASSLVSEAFF
DNA: TGTGCCAGCAGCTTGGTCAGTGAAGCTTTCTTT

size: .
V: TRBV7-3
J: TRBJ2-5
D: .
CDR3: CASSPSGGYEGETQYF
DNA: TGTGCCAGCAGCCCCAGCGGAGGGTACGAAGGAGAGACCCAGTACTTC

size: few
V: TRBV11-2
J: TRBJ2-7
D: .
CDR3: CASSYTEGRSSYEQYF
DNA: TGTGCCAGCAGCTACACCGAGGGCCGAAGCTCCTACGAGCAGTACTTC

size: few
V: TRBV6-6
J: TRBJ1-1
D: TRBD1
CDR3: CASRDRQGPNTEAFF
DNA: TGTGCCAGCAGGGATAGACAGGGACCGAACACTGAAGCTTTCTTT

size: .
V: TRBV7-2
J: TRBJ2-1
D: .
CDR3: CASSPQGVRGPIYNEQFF
DNA: TGTGCCAGCAGCCCGCAAGGGGTGCGGGGGCCCATCTACAATGAGCAGTTCTTC

size: .
V: TRBV6-6
J: TRBJ2-5
D: .
CDR3: CASTRGGAGTFETQYF
DNA: TGTGCCAGCACCCGAGGGGGGGCGGGGACCTTCGAGACCCAGTACTTC

size: few
V: TRBV4-2
J: TRBJ1-2
D: .
CDR3: CASSQETGGRSYGYTF
DNA: TGTGCCAGCAGCCAAGAAACAGGAGGGAGATCTTATGGCTACACCTTC

size: .
V: TRBV9
J: TRBJ2-3
D: .
CDR3: CASSEQPEAAQYF
DNA: TGTGCCAGCAGCGAACAGCCCGAAGCAGCGCAGTATTTT

size: .
V: TRBV2
J: TRBJ2-2
D: .
CDR3: CASRGHYTGELFF
DNA: TGTGCCAGCAGGGGGCATTACACCGGGGAGCTGTTTTTT

size: .
V: TRBV12-5
J: TRBJ2-7
D: .
CDR3: CASGPPGGARYEQYF
DNA: TGTGCTAGTGGCCCCCCGGGGGGCGCGAGGTACGAGCAGTACTTC

size: few
V: TRBV5-5
J: TRBJ1-1
D: TRBD1
CDR3: CASSSRGMRGNTEAFF
DNA: TGTGCCAGCAGCTCCAGGGGGATGAGGGGGAACACTGAAGCTTTCTTT

size: once
V: TRBV9
J: TRBJ2-7
D: .
CDR3: CASSVDIGPYEQYF
DNA: TGTGCCAGCAGCGTAGATATCGGGCCCTACGAGCAGTACTTC

size: .
V: TRBV19
J: TRBJ1-4
D: .
CDR3: CASKERSTNEKLFF
DNA: TGTGCCAGTAAAGAGCGATCAACTAATGAAAAACTGTTTTTT

size: few
V: TRBV2
J: TRBJ2-7
D: .
CDR3: CATTSLSYEQYF
DNA: TGTGCCACCACATCCCTCTCCTACGAGCAGTACTTC

size: .
V: TRBV20-1
J: TRBJ1-2
D: .
CDR3: CSARGGWGYTF
DNA: TGCAGTGCTAGAGGGGGCTGGGGCTACACCTTC

size: .
V: TRBV6-1
J: TRBJ1-2
D: .
CDR3: CASSEGMDNNYGYTF
DNA: TGTGCCAGCAGCGAAGGGATGGATAATAACTATGGCTACACCTTC

size: .
V: TRBV6-5
J: TRBJ1-1
D: .
CDR3: CASRIGGNRNTEAFF
DNA: TGTGCCAGCAGGATAGGGGGAAACAGGAACACTGAAGCTTTCTTT

size: .
V: TRBV28
J: TRBJ2-7
D: TRBD2
CDR3: CASSLGTSSSYEQYF
DNA: TGTGCCAGCAGTTTGGGGACTAGCAGCTCCTACGAGCAGTACTTC

size: .
V: TRBV27
J: TRBJ2-7
D: TRBD1
CDR3: CASSPTGGSYEQYF
DNA: TGTGCCAGCAGTCCGACAGGGGGGTCCTACGAGCAGTACTTC

size: .
V: TRBV4-3
J: TRBJ1-2
D: TRBD1
CDR3: CASSRVLDRGSYGYTF
DNA: TGCGCCAGCAGCCGAGTATTGGACAGGGGTTCCTATGGCTACACCTTC

size: .
V: TRBV30
J: TRBJ2-5
D: .
CDR3: CAWSVSSFETQYF
DNA: TGTGCCTGGAGTGTATCTAGCTTCGAGACCCAGTACTTC

size: .
V: TRBV7-9
J: TRBJ2-3
D: TRBD2
CDR3: CASSLVLAGNTDTQYF
DNA: TGTGCCAGCAGCTTAGTGCTAGCGGGGAACACAGATACGCAGTATTTT

size: .
V: TRBV27
J: TRBJ2-2
D: TRBD2
CDR3: CASSLRSGGNTGELFF
DNA: TGTGCCAGCAGTTTACGTAGCGGGGGCAACACCGGGGAGCTGTTTTTT

size: .
V: TRBV4-1
J: TRBJ2-2
D: .
CDR3: CASSPDRLGELFF
DNA: TGCGCCAGCAGCCCAGACAGACTCGGGGAGCTGTTTTTT

size: .
V: TRBV2
J: TRBJ2-7
D: .
CDR3: CASSEGNAGGEQYF
DNA: TGTGCCAGCAGTGAAGGGAACGCCGGGGGAGAGCAGTACTTC

size: .
V: TRBV7-2
J: TRBJ2-3
D: .
CDR3: CASSLPGLGQYF
DNA: TGTGCCAGCAGCTTACCGGGCCTAGGGCAGTATTTT

size: .
V: TRBV6-1
J: TRBJ1-6
D: .
CDR3: CASSEVQGSSYNSPLHF
DNA: TGTGCCAGCAGTGAAGTGCAGGGAAGCTCCTATAATTCACCCCTCCACTTT

size: .
V: TRBV28
J: TRBJ2-7
D: TRBD1
CDR3: CASSLTGTGAEQYF
DNA: TGTGCCAGCAGTTTAACCGGGACAGGGGCCGAGCAGTACTTC

size: .
V: TRBV4-3
J: TRBJ1-2
D: .
CDR3: CASSHEQNYGYTF
DNA: TGCGCCAGCAGCCATGAGCAGAACTATGGCTACACCTTC

size: few
V: TRBV7-2
J: TRBJ1-2
D: .
CDR3: CASSLSRAPNYGYTF
DNA: TGTGCCAGCAGCTTATCCAGGGCCCCTAACTATGGCTACACCTTC